The 2 T cell receptor beta chains in this list originate from one sample, sequenced in a study of T cell changes during pregnancy in multiple sclerosis. The table came from immunoSEQ multiplex PCR; TCRdb's copy has only in-frame clones and leaves some out. The sample has about 72,000 clones, about 89% seen once. Sequences were derived from peripheral blood, sampled in the second trimester of pregnancy. The receptors stem from a female donor with multiple sclerosis, enrolled in a pregnancy study.

The chain joins TRBV29-1 to TRBJ2-7; a possible D gene is TRBD1 (6 bases). The CDR3 is 14 amino acids. Looked up from germline, CDR1 is SQVTM and CDR2 is ANQGSEA. V lost 1 base and J lost 11, with 21 bases in between. CDR3 sequence reads: CSVEVPGQPDAKYF. The CDR3 bases are TGCAGCGTTGAAGTCCCCGGACAGCCCGACGCGAAGTACTTC.

The chain combines TRBV18 with TRBJ2-3; 9 bases are a match to TRBD1. With 3 bases clipped from V and 4 bases from J, the junction kept 8 bases outside the gene matches. The CDR3 has 16 amino acids. Germline V gene sequence: CDR1 KGHSH, CDR2 LQKENI. Here the CDR3 reads CASSPIPGQGADTQYF. In nucleotides, the CDR3 is TGTGCCAGCTCACCTATTCCGGGACAGGGTGCAGATACGCAGTATTTT.